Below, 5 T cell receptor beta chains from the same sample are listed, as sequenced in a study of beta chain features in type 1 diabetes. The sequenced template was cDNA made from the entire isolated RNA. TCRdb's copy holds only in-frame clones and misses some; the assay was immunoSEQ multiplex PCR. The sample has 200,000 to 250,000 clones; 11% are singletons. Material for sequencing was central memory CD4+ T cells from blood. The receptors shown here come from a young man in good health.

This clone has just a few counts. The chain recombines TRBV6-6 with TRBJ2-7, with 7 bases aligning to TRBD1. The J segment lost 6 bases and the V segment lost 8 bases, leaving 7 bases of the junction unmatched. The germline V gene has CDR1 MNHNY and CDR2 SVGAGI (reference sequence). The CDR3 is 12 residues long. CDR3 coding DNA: TGTGCCAGCGGGACGACAGGGCTCGAGCAGTACTTC. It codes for CASGTTGLEQYF.

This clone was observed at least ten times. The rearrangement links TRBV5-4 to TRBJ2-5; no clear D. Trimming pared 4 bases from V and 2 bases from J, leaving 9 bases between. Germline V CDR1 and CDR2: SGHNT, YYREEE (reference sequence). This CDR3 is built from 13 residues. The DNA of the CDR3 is TGTGCCAGCAGCATACGACGGCAAGAGACCCAGTACTTC. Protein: CASSIRRQETQYF.

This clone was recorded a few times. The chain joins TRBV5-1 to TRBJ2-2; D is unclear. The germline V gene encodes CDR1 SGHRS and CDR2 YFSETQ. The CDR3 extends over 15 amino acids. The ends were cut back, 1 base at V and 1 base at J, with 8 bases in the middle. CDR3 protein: CASSLIGGNTGELFF. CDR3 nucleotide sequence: TGCGCCAGCAGCTTGATCGGTGGGAACACCGGGGAGCTGTTTTTT.

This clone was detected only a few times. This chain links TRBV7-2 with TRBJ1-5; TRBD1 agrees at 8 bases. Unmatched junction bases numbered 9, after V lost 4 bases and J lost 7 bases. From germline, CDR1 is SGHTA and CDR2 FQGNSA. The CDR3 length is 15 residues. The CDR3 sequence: CASSSLDRGRQPQHF. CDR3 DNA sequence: TGTGCCAGCAGCTCCCTCGACAGGGGAAGGCAGCCCCAGCATTTT.

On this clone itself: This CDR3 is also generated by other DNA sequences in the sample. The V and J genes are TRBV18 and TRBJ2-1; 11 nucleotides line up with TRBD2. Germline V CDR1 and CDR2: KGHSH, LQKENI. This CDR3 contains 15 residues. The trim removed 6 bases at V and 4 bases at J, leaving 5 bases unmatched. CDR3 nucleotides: TGTGCCAGCTCCCCGGGACTAGCGGATTACAATGAGCAGTTCTTC. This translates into CASSPGLADYNEQFF.